This TCR beta chain was recovered during a study of cytomegalovirus exposure and HLA in healthy donors. The PCR made use of 60 Vbeta and 13 Jbeta primers. Sequencing was performed with immunoSEQ multiplex PCR; in TCRdb, only in-frame clones are kept and a portion is missing. Its table records 150,000 or so clones. The source material was PBMCs. The receptor's source is a woman aged 45-65 years in good health and CMV-seronegative.

This chain's CDR3 is CASSILLTSTDTQYF. CDR3 nucleotides: TGTGCCAGCAGCATTTTACTCACTAGCACAGATACGCAGTATTTT. The rearrangement links TRBV6-1 to TRBJ2-3, with no clear D. Germline V lookup: CDR1 MNHNS, CDR2 SASEGT. V lost 6 bases to trimming and J lost 0 bases, with 13 bases between them. The CDR3 totals 15 residues.